A selection of T cell receptor beta chains follows, all from one sample in a study of cytomegalovirus exposure and HLA in healthy donors. This table comes from immunoSEQ multiplex PCR, and its TCRdb copy is limited to in-frame clones, with some not included. The top ten hold 0.75% to 0.85% of the sample, which has approximately 300,000 clones, roughly 85% seen once. The sequenced sample consisted of PBMCs. All receptors derive from a woman between 18 and 30 years old in good health and CMV-seronegative. The CDR3 runs from the conserved cysteine through the conserved F or W. A D gene is named only where the DNA matches it firmly. Size values are once, few and many counts, or a class for expanded clones, and some rows have none.

>TRBV2|.|TRBJ1-5|.
CASSEERGSQPQHF
TGTGCCAGCAGTGAGGAAAGGGGTAGTCAGCCCCAGCATTTT
>TRBV9|.|TRBJ2-7|once
CASSVGGTSYYEQYF
TGTGCCAGCAGCGTAGGGGGGACAAGTTACTACGAGCAGTACTTC
>TRBV5-4|TRBD2|TRBJ2-3|.
CASSPEALAGKDTQYF
TGTGCCAGCAGCCCGGAGGCACTAGCGGGAAAAGATACGCAGTATTTT
>TRBV18|TRBD1|TRBJ2-2|once
CASSTGQGYSGELFF
TGTGCCAGCTCAACGGGACAGGGGTACAGCGGGGAGCTGTTTTTT
>TRBV2|TRBD2|TRBJ2-7|.
CATAGENEQYF
TGTGCCACAGCGGGAGAGAACGAGCAGTACTTC
>TRBV2|.|TRBJ2-2|.
CASSLEEVGELFF
TGTGCCAGCAGCTTGGAGGAGGTCGGGGAGCTGTTTTTT
>TRBV7-7|.|TRBJ2-3|.
CASSPDSSTDTQYF
TGTGCTAGCAGCCCAGACTCATCCACAGATACGCAGTATTTT
>TRBV11-1|TRBD1|TRBJ2-4|.
CASSLALGQGAKNIQYF
TGTGCCAGCAGCTTAGCGTTGGGACAGGGGGCCAAAAACATTCAGTACTTC
>TRBV4-1|.|TRBJ1-1|.
CASSQRRGYTEAFF
TGCGCCAGCAGCCAACGACGAGGTTACACTGAAGCTTTCTTT
>TRBV4-1|TRBD1|TRBJ2-1|.
CASSPGQGVYNEQFF
TGCGCCAGCAGCCCGGGACAGGGGGTCTACAATGAGCAGTTCTTC
>TRBV5-1|.|TRBJ2-5|.
CASSTGGARAETQYF
TGCGCCAGCAGCACTGGGGGGGCGCGTGCGGAGACCCAGTACTTC
>TRBV2|.|TRBJ2-1|.
CASRTVTYNEQFF
TGTGCCAGCAGGACAGTAACTTACAATGAGCAGTTCTTC
>TRBV6-5|.|TRBJ2-2|.
CASSATWATGELFF
TGTGCCAGCAGCGCCACCTGGGCGACCGGGGAGCTGTTTTTT
>TRBV5-1|.|TRBJ1-3|.
CASSLEVQDRGNTIYF
TGCGCCAGCAGCTTGGAGGTGCAGGACAGAGGAAACACCATATATTTT
>TRBV25-1|TRBD2|TRBJ2-3|.
CASSLLAGTDTQYF
TGTGCCAGCAGTCTACTAGCGGGAACAGATACGCAGTATTTT
>TRBV28|.|TRBJ2-2|few
CASKTENTGELFF
TGTGCCAGCAAGACAGAGAACACCGGGGAGCTGTTTTTT
>TRBV19|.|TRBJ2-7|.
CASSNQGPIYEQYF
TGTGCCAGTAGTAACCAGGGTCCTATCTACGAGCAGTACTTC
>TRBV29-1|.|TRBJ2-5|.
CSVVGNQETQYF
TGCAGCGTTGTCGGGAACCAAGAGACCCAGTACTTC
>TRBV29-1|TRBD1|TRBJ1-5|.
CSVRTGENQPQHF
TGCAGCGTCCGGACAGGGGAAAATCAGCCCCAGCATTTT
>TRBV2|.|TRBJ1-5|.
CASSEHDYSNQPQHF
TGTGCCAGCAGTGAACATGACTATAGCAATCAGCCCCAGCATTTT
>TRBV29-1|TRBD2|TRBJ2-5|.
CSVAGGTSGRETQYF
TGCAGCGTTGCGGGGGGGACTAGCGGGAGGGAGACCCAGTACTTC
>TRBV4-2|.|TRBJ2-3|few
CASSQRESTDTQYF
TGTGCCAGCAGCCAACGGGAGAGCACAGATACGCAGTATTTT
>TRBV4-1|TRBD1|TRBJ2-7|.
CASSKPGQGTEQYF
TGCGCCAGTTCGAAGCCGGGACAGGGGACCGAGCAGTACTTC
>TRBV19|TRBD1|TRBJ2-7|.
CASSRIGTAYEQYF
TGTGCCAGTAGTCGGATTGGGACAGCCTACGAGCAGTACTTC
>TRBV18|TRBD2|TRBJ2-3|many
CASSPSGGSADTQYF
TGTGCCAGCTCACCGTCGGGAGGTTCGGCAGATACGCAGTATTTT
>TRBV2|TRBD2|TRBJ2-5|.
CASRGLATETQYF
TGTGCCAGCAGGGGACTAGCGACCGAGACCCAGTACTTC
>TRBV6-1|TRBD2|TRBJ2-3|.
CASRVDSGSDTQYF
TGTGCCAGCAGGGTCGATAGCGGGAGTGATACGCAGTATTTT
>TRBV6-5|TRBD1|TRBJ1-3|.
CASSLDRVEGNTIYF
TGTGCCAGCAGCCTGGACAGGGTGGAAGGAAACACCATATATTTT
>TRBV27|TRBD1|TRBJ1-1|.
CASTKGASNTEAFF
TGTGCCAGCACTAAGGGGGCCTCGAACACTGAAGCTTTCTTT
>TRBV10-1|.|TRBJ2-7|.
CASSGWETNYEQYF
TGCGCCAGCAGTGGTTGGGAGACAAACTACGAGCAGTACTTC
>TRBV4-1|TRBD2|TRBJ2-1|.
CASSQAFAGGPNNEQFF
TGCGCCAGCAGCCAGGCCTTTGCGGGAGGGCCTAACAATGAGCAGTTCTTC
>TRBV25-1|TRBD1|TRBJ1-2|.
CASSETRTGFNYGYTF
TGTGCCAGCAGCGAAACAAGGACAGGGTTTAACTATGGCTACACCTTC
>TRBV4-1|.|TRBJ2-7|.
CARGSRGQQGRRDHYEQYF
TGCGCCAGGGGCAGTCGGGGTCAACAGGGTCGGCGCGATCACTACGAGCAGTACTTC
>TRBV5-1|TRBD2|TRBJ2-7|few
CASSMIAGGPREQYF
TGCGCCAGCAGCATGATAGCGGGAGGGCCGCGCGAGCAGTACTTC
>TRBV10-3|TRBD1|TRBJ1-2|.
CAIRRTGGADYGYTF
TGTGCCATCAGAAGAACAGGGGGCGCGGACTATGGCTACACCTTC
>TRBV11-3|.|TRBJ2-1|.
CASSSPEVAYNEQFF
TGTGCCAGCAGCTCCCCGGAGGTGGCCTACAATGAGCAGTTCTTC
>TRBV10-3|TRBD2|TRBJ2-2|.
CAIGLAGDGSGELFF
TGTGCCATTGGACTAGCGGGAGATGGTTCCGGGGAGCTGTTTTTT
>TRBV27|.|TRBJ1-5|.
CASSLSPGNQPQHF
TGTGCCAGCAGTTTAAGTCCGGGCAATCAGCCCCAGCATTTT
>TRBV15|.|TRBJ2-7|.
CATSRSPSQRGSHEQYF
TGTGCCACCAGCAGATCTCCGTCCCAACGGGGGAGCCACGAGCAGTACTTC
>TRBV2|TRBD2|TRBJ2-3|.
CASTLAEGVDTQYF
TGTGCCAGCACACTAGCGGAGGGGGTAGATACGCAGTATTTT
>TRBV27|.|TRBJ2-7|.
CASSLGPQPYEQYF
TGTGCCAGCAGTTTAGGTCCACAGCCCTACGAGCAGTACTTC
>TRBV11-2|TRBD1|TRBJ1-2|.
CASNPGGGGYTF
TGTGCCAGCAACCCAGGAGGGGGCGGCTACACCTTC
>TRBV27|TRBD1|TRBJ1-1|.
CASTTGGNTEAFF
TGTGCCAGCACCACAGGGGGGAACACTGAAGCTTTCTTT
>TRBV27|.|TRBJ1-2|.
CASSLSRAGYTF
TGTGCCAGCAGTTTAAGCAGGGCTGGCTACACCTTC
>TRBV29-1|TRBD2|TRBJ2-7|.
CSVSLRLADSYEQYF
TGCAGCGTTAGTCTGAGACTAGCGGATTCTTACGAGCAGTACTTC
>TRBV7-9|TRBD1|TRBJ1-1|.
CASSIPGTGRTEAFF
TGTGCCAGCAGCATCCCCGGGACAGGGAGGACTGAAGCTTTCTTT
>TRBV7-9|TRBD2|TRBJ2-2|.
CASRVGGDTGELFF
TGTGCCAGCCGCGTCGGGGGGGACACCGGGGAGCTGTTTTTT
>TRBV5-1|.|TRBJ1-5|.
CASSLDSINQPQHF
TGCGCCAGCAGCTTGGACAGTATCAATCAGCCCCAGCATTTT
>TRBV2|.|TRBJ1-2|.
CASSVRQGGYTF
TGTGCCAGCAGTGTCAGGCAGGGAGGCTACACCTTC
>TRBV7-3|.|TRBJ2-7|.
CASSLAESSYEQYF
TGTGCCAGCAGCTTAGCGGAGAGCTCCTACGAGCAGTACTTC
>TRBV10-3|.|TRBJ1-2|.
CAISEREVDGYTF
TGTGCCATCAGTGAGAGGGAGGTAGATGGCTACACCTTC
>TRBV10-3|TRBD1|TRBJ1-2|.
CASRQGANYGYTF
TGTGCCAGCCGACAGGGAGCTAACTATGGCTACACCTTC
>TRBV28|.|TRBJ2-5|.
CASSDHRDTDPVYF
TGTGCCAGCAGTGATCACCGGGACACCGATCCGGTTTACTTC
>TRBV15|TRBD1|TRBJ1-1|.
CATSSRGTEAFF
TGTGCCACCAGCAGCAGGGGGACTGAAGCTTTCTTT